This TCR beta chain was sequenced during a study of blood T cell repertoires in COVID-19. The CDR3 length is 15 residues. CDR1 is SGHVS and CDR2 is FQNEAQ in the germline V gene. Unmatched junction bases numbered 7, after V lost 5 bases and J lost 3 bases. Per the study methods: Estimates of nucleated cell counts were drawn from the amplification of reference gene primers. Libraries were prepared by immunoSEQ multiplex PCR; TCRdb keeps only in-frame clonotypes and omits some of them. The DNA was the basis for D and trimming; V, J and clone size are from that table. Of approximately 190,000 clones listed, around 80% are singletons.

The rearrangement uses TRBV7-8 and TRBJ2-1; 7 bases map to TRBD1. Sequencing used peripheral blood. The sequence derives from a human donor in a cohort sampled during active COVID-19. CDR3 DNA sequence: TGTGCCAGCAGCCCTAGGGACAGACACTACAATGAGCAGTTCTTC. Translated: CASSPRDRHYNEQFF.